One and the same sample provided the 26 T cell receptor beta chains below, sequenced in a study of cytomegalovirus exposure and HLA in healthy donors. The PCR contained 60 Vbeta and 13 Jbeta primers. Assay: immunoSEQ multiplex PCR; the TCRdb copy retains only in-frame clones and omits some. The sample totals about 64,000 clones. Sequencing was done on a sample of PBMCs. The source is a woman under 30 in good health and CMV-seronegative.

The chain uses TRBV29-1 and TRBJ1-1, with D uncertain. From germline, CDR1 is SQVTM and CDR2 ANQGSEA. The CDR3 has 12 amino acids. V gave up 4 bases and J gave up 0 bases, with 6 bases separating them. The CDR3 loop reads CSVVGVNTEAFF. CDR3 DNA: TGCAGCGTTGTAGGAGTGAACACTGAAGCTTTCTTT.

This CDR3 reads CASSVLLAGTDTQYF. CDR3 DNA sequence: TGTGCCAGCAGCGTATTACTAGCGGGCACAGATACGCAGTATTTT. The rearrangement uses TRBV9 and TRBJ2-3, with TRBD2 identical over 8 bases. The V gene end was trimmed by 1 base and the J gene end by 1 base; junction bases not matched to a gene: 2. There are 15 residues in the CDR3. Per the germline V gene, CDR1 is SGDLS and CDR2 is YYNGEE.

This chain links TRBV6-1 with TRBJ2-1; TRBD2 matches at 11 bases. V gave up 3 bases and J gave up 8 bases; unmatched junction bases: 9. This CDR3 spans 16 amino acids. Germline-derived CDR1 and CDR2 are MNHNS and SASEGT. In DNA, the CDR3 is TGTGCCAGCAGTGATGTAGCGGGAGGGTTAACGGATGAGCAGTTCTTC. Its translation is CASSDVAGGLTDEQFF.

The chain combines TRBV11-3 with TRBJ1-1, with 7 bases aligning to TRBD1. In germline, CDR1 is SGHNT, CDR2 YENEEA. V lost 8 bases to trimming and J lost 7 bases; unmatched junction nucleotides: 7. The CDR3 has 12 residues. CDR3 protein: CASEGGANEAFF. The DNA of the CDR3 is TGTGCCAGCGAAGGGGGCGCGAATGAAGCTTTCTTT.

V and J are TRBV6-1 and TRBJ2-7; D call uncertain. Germline V gene sequence: CDR1 MNHNS, CDR2 SASEGT. The length of the CDR3 is 14 residues. Trimming stripped 8 bases from V and 0 bases from J, with 14 bases between. CDR3 region: CASQLAPSSYEQYF. The CDR3 DNA sequence: TGTGCCAGCCAATTGGCCCCCAGCTCCTACGAGCAGTACTTC.

The chain has TRBV5-1 and TRBJ2-3; perhaps TRBD2 as D (7 bases). Germline V gene data show CDR1 as SGHRS and CDR2 as YFSETQ. The V end lost 7 bases, the J end lost 3 bases, and 15 bases lay between the germline ends. This CDR3 region has 14 residues. The CDR3 DNA follows: TGCGCCAGCGCAAAGGGGGGGGCAACAGATACGCAGTATTTT. This codes for CASAKGGATDTQYF.

The chain is built from TRBV18 and TRBJ2-3; tentative D call: TRBD2 (5 bases). Germline V gives CDR1 KGHSH, CDR2 LQKENI. The CDR3 extends over 18 amino acids. Trimming removed 5 bases from V and 3 bases from J, with 24 bases in between. This chain's CDR3 is CASSSDPGPREWTDTQYF. In DNA, the CDR3 is TGTGCCAGCTCATCCGACCCCGGACCCCGGGAATGGACAGATACGCAGTATTTT.

V and J are TRBV30 and TRBJ1-1, with a weak D call TRBD1 (5 bases). CDR1 GTSNPN and CDR2 SVGIG come from the germline V gene (reference sequence). Deletions cut 3 bases from V and 5 bases from J, with 13 bases between. The CDR3 runs to 13 residues. The CDR3 reads CAWSPSGKTEAFF. CDR3 bases: TGTGCCTGGAGCCCCTCAGGGAAGACTGAAGCTTTCTTT.

The CDR3 reads CASSKGQGLYF. The DNA of the CDR3 is TGTGCCAGCAGCAAGGGACAGGGTTTATACTTC. This chain joins TRBV9 and TRBJ2-7; 9 bases align to TRBD1. Trimming took 4 bases from V and 13 from J; bases not matched to a gene: 6. The CDR3 has 11 amino acids. The germline V gene encodes CDR1 SGDLS and CDR2 YYNGEE.

The chain combines TRBV2 with TRBJ1-2; D ambiguous. The CDR3 extends over 13 amino acids. V was trimmed by 3 bases and J by 4 bases, leaving 9 bases between them. Germline V CDR1 and CDR2: SNHLY, FYNNEI. The CDR3 DNA reads TGTGCCAGCAGTGACGTCCCTCCCTATGGCTACACCTTC. It translates to CASSDVPPYGYTF.

This chain links TRBV6-1 with TRBJ2-7; tentatively, D is TRBD2 (5 bases). The CDR3 has 12 amino acids. CDR1 is MNHNS, CDR2 SASEGT, per germline. V lost 2 bases to trimming and J lost 4 bases, with 6 bases between them. CDR3 bases: TGTGCCAGCAGTGAATCGGGATACGAGCAGTACTTC. Amino acid sequence: CASSESGYEQYF.

V usage is TRBV12-5 and J usage is TRBJ1-5; a possible D gene is TRBD1 (6 bases). V was cut by 4 bases and J by 0 bases, with 10 bases left in between. This CDR3 has 15 amino acids. Per germline, CDR1 LGHNT and CDR2 FRNRAP. The CDR3 coding sequence is TGTGCTAGTGGTTCGACAGGAGATAGCAATCAGCCCCAGCATTTT. Translation: CASGSTGDSNQPQHF.

This chain connects TRBV11-3 to TRBJ2-7; 7 nucleotides line up with TRBD2. The germline V gene encodes CDR1 SGHNT and CDR2 YENEEA. Trimming took 3 bases from V and 2 from J; bases not matched to a gene: 10. The CDR3 sequence is 16 residues long. CDR3 in DNA: TGTGCCAGCAGCTTCTCCGGGGGGAGAGGGGCCTACGAGCAGTACTTC. It encodes CASSFSGGRGAYEQYF.

The chain has TRBV5-1 and TRBJ2-2; 7 positions agree with TRBD2. The V gene's germline CDR1 is SGHRS and CDR2 YFSETQ. V shed 0 bases and J 5 bases; nucleotides not matched to a gene: 4. The CDR3 has 15 amino acids. The CDR3 sequence is CASSLAVGGTGELFF. The CDR3 DNA sequence: TGCGCCAGCAGCTTGGCCGTGGGAGGGACCGGGGAGCTGTTTTTT.

The CDR3 nucleotides are TGTGCCAGCTCACCCGGTATGGGCTCAGATACGCAGTATTTT. Amino acids: CASSPGMGSDTQYF. The chain joins TRBV18 to TRBJ2-3; D not certain. The CDR3 has 14 residues. Trimming cost V 3 bases and J 4 bases, with 11 bases left between them. Germline CDR1 reads KGHSH; CDR2 reads LQKENI. The full variable domain, its missing parts supplied by reference TRBV18 and TRBJ2-3, is NAGVMQNPRHLVRRRGQEARLRCSPMKGHSHVYWYRQLPEEGLKFMVYLQKENIIDESGMPKERFSAEFPKEGPSILRIQQVVRGDSAAYFCASSPGMGSDTQYFGPGTRLTVL.

This chain uses TRBV6-4 with TRBJ2-3, with 7 bases lining up with TRBD1. Losses at the gene ends were 0 bases for V and 4 bases for J; bases not matched to a gene: 1. Germline assignment: CDR1 MRHNA and CDR2 SNTAGT. The CDR3 totals 14 residues. DNA of the CDR3: TGTGCCAGCAGTGACTCGCAGGGGGCAGATACGCAGTATTTT. Encoded protein: CASSDSQGADTQYF.

This chain connects TRBV4-2 to TRBJ2-1, with TRBD2 identical over 11 bases. This CDR3 is built from 16 residues. With 0 bases clipped from V and 6 bases from J, the junction kept 4 bases outside the gene matches. Germline V gene data show CDR1 as LGHNA and CDR2 as YNFKEQ. CDR3 sequence: CASSQELAGVGNEQFF. The CDR3 DNA is TGTGCCAGCAGCCAAGAACTAGCGGGAGTGGGCAATGAGCAGTTCTTC.

The chain carries TRBV6-5 and TRBJ1-1, with 7 bases that match TRBD1. With V trimmed by 6 bases and J by 5 bases, 12 bases remained unmatched. The germline V gene encodes CDR1 MNHEY and CDR2 SVGAGI. The CDR3 is made up of 15 amino acids. Here the CDR3 reads CASSPTGLAITEAFF. The CDR3 DNA follows: TGTGCCAGCAGCCCGACAGGGTTAGCGATAACTGAAGCTTTCTTT.

The chain couples TRBV6-5 to TRBJ1-2; 9 positions match TRBD1. The CDR3 runs to 15 residues. Per the germline V gene, CDR1 is MNHEY and CDR2 is SVGAGI. The trim removed 0 bases at V and 2 bases at J, leaving 1 base unmatched. CDR3 nucleotides: TGTGCCAGCAGTTACTCCGGGACAGGGAACTATGGCTACACCTTC. Its translation is CASSYSGTGNYGYTF.

The CDR3 loop reads CAYSTGNYGYTF. The CDR3 nucleotides read TGTGCCTATTCGACAGGGAACTATGGCTACACCTTC. The gene calls are TRBV30 and TRBJ1-2; 7 positions agree with TRBD1. V dropped 7 bases and J dropped 2; count of bases not matched to a gene: 4. CDR1 GTSNPN and CDR2 SVGIG come from the germline V gene (reference sequence). There are 12 residues in the CDR3. Based on the CDR3 plus reference TRBV30 and TRBJ1-2, the full variable domain is SQTIHQWPATLVQPVGSPLSLECTVEGTSNPNLYWYRQAAGRGLQLLFYSVGIGQISSEVPQNLSASRPQDRQFILSSKKLLLSDSGFYLCAYSTGNYGYTFGSGTRLTVV.

J is TRBJ2-2 and V is TRBV5-8; tentatively, D is TRBD2 (5 bases). Germline V lookup: CDR1 SGHTS, CDR2 YDEGEE. The CDR3 length is 16 residues. V shed 6 bases and J shed 6 bases, with 21 bases lying between them. CDR3 coding DNA: TGTGCCAGCACCTCAGCTTTTTACAGCGGTCCCGGGGAGCTGTTTTTT. As protein: CASTSAFYSGPGELFF. The full variable domain, with the rest looked up from reference TRBV5-8 and TRBJ2-2, is EAGVTQSPTHLIKTRGQQATLRCSPISGHTSVYWYQQALGLGLQFLLWYDEGEERNRGNFPPRFSGRQFPNYSSELNVNALELEDSALYLCASTSAFYSGPGELFFGEGSRLTVL.

This chain links TRBV5-6 with TRBJ1-5, with 8 bases aligning to TRBD1. The trim removed 1 base at V and 4 bases at J, leaving 7 bases unmatched. Germline CDR1 is SGHDT and CDR2 is YYEEEE. The CDR3 covers 16 residues. In DNA form, the CDR3 reads TGTGCCAGCAGCTTGTTTGGGACAGGTCTTAATCAGCCCCAGCATTTT. Amino acids: CASSLFGTGLNQPQHF. The variable domain in full, completed from reference TRBV5-6 and TRBJ1-5, reads DAGVTQSPTHLIKTRGQQVTLRCSPKSGHDTVSWYQQALGQGPQFIFQYYEEEERQRGNFPDRFSGHQFPNYSSELNVNALLLGDSALYLCASSLFGTGLNQPQHFGDGTRLSIL.

The chain combines TRBV25-1 with TRBJ2-1; TRBD1 is a possible D gene (6 bases). CDR3 length: 16 residues. V lost 3 bases, J lost 4 bases, and 16 bases lay in between. In germline, CDR1 is MGHDK, CDR2 SYGVNS. The CDR3 protein is CASSEAPRDKYNEQFF. As DNA, the CDR3 is TGTGCCAGCAGTGAGGCCCCACGGGACAAATACAATGAGCAGTTCTTC.

V is TRBV25-1 and J is TRBJ2-4; D is possibly TRBD2 (5 bases). The ends were cut back, 3 bases at V and 4 bases at J, with 13 bases in the middle. The CDR3 is 15 residues long. Germline values: CDR1 MGHDK, CDR2 SYGVNS. The CDR3 sequence: CASSDKGPGKNIQYF. The CDR3 DNA is TGTGCCAGCAGTGATAAAGGGCCGGGAAAAAACATTCAGTACTTC.

This chain joins TRBV25-1 and TRBJ1-2; a weak D match, TRBD1 (6 bases). From germline, CDR1 is MGHDK and CDR2 SYGVNS. Trimming cost V 1 base and J 14 bases, with 23 bases left between them. CDR3 length: 15 amino acids. CDR3 residues: CASSESVRGGAKQTF. The CDR3 DNA reads as TGTGCCAGCAGTGAATCGGTACGCGGGGGCGCGAAGCAAACCTTC.

This chain uses TRBV19 with TRBJ2-5; a weak D match, TRBD1 (6 bases). The germline CDR1 and CDR2 sequences are LNHDA and SQIVND (reference sequence). V was cut by 5 bases and J by 5 bases, with 24 bases left in between. CDR3 length: 17 residues. The CDR3 sequence: CASSYRGIDRRGETQYF. In nucleotides, the CDR3 is TGTGCCAGTAGTTACCGTGGGATTGACAGGCGAGGGGAGACCCAGTACTTC.